Listed below are T cell receptor beta chains from one sample, sequenced in a study of shared clonotypes between healthy human individuals. TCRdb keeps only in-frame clones here, not all; method: immunoSEQ multiplex PCR. The sample lists millions of clones; roughly 96% were seen once. Sequenced input: naive CD4+ T cells sorted from blood. These receptors were taken from a man younger than 30 in good health. Each CDR3 is given with its conserved first and last residue. The D gene is left open where the match is weak. The size of a clone is reported for some rows only, either as once, few or many, or as a class for expanded clones.

D gene: -; V gene: TRBV7-9; J gene: TRBJ2-5; clone size: -; CDR3 protein: CASSLLGSGETQYF; CDR3 DNA: TGTGCCAGCAGCTTGCTCGGGAGTGGAGAGACCCAGTACTTC
D gene: -; V gene: TRBV30; J gene: TRBJ2-3; clone size: -; CDR3 protein: CAWSPGADTQYF; CDR3 DNA: TGTGCCTGGAGTCCCGGGGCAGATACGCAGTATTTT
D gene: -; V gene: TRBV13; J gene: TRBJ2-7; clone size: -; CDR3 protein: CASSSPRSYEQYF; CDR3 DNA: TGTGCCAGCAGCTCTCCTCGCTCCTACGAGCAGTACTTC
D gene: -; V gene: TRBV6-4; J gene: TRBJ2-2; clone size: -; CDR3 protein: CASRGVTGELFF; CDR3 DNA: TGTGCCAGCAGAGGTGTGACCGGGGAGCTGTTTTTT
D gene: TRBD1; V gene: TRBV7-9; J gene: TRBJ2-3; clone size: -; CDR3 protein: CASSLRTGGSDTQYF; CDR3 DNA: TGTGCCAGCAGCTTACGGACAGGGGGCTCAGATACGCAGTATTTT
D gene: -; V gene: TRBV4-1; J gene: TRBJ2-7; clone size: once; CDR3 protein: CASSHDEQGKSYEQYF; CDR3 DNA: TGCGCCAGCAGCCATGACGAACAGGGTAAGAGCTACGAGCAGTACTTC
D gene: TRBD2; V gene: TRBV10-3; J gene: TRBJ2-3; clone size: -; CDR3 protein: CAISVELAVPVLDTQYF; CDR3 DNA: TGTGCCATCAGTGTCGAACTAGCGGTACCCGTATTGGATACGCAGTATTTT
D gene: -; V gene: TRBV4-3; J gene: TRBJ1-1; clone size: -; CDR3 protein: CASRAESGNTEAFF; CDR3 DNA: TGCGCCAGCCGGGCCGAGTCCGGGAACACTGAAGCTTTCTTT
D gene: -; V gene: TRBV6-1; J gene: TRBJ1-4; clone size: -; CDR3 protein: CATRRAGNEKLFF; CDR3 DNA: TGTGCCACCCGGCGGGCTGGTAATGAAAAACTGTTTTTT
D gene: -; V gene: TRBV7-9; J gene: TRBJ2-7; clone size: -; CDR3 protein: CASSLALGLIYEQYF; CDR3 DNA: TGTGCCAGCAGCTTAGCGCTGGGCCTTATCTACGAGCAGTACTTC
D gene: TRBD2; V gene: TRBV5-4; J gene: TRBJ2-7; clone size: once; CDR3 protein: CASSPLAGKYEQYF; CDR3 DNA: TGTGCCAGCAGCCCACTAGCGGGAAAGTACGAGCAGTACTTC
D gene: TRBD1; V gene: TRBV5-1; J gene: TRBJ2-7; clone size: -; CDR3 protein: CASSRTGQDSYEQYF; CDR3 DNA: TGCGCCAGCAGCAGGACAGGTCAGGACTCCTACGAGCAGTACTTC
D gene: -; V gene: TRBV6-5; J gene: TRBJ1-1; clone size: -; CDR3 protein: CASSYSANTEAFF; CDR3 DNA: TGTGCCAGCAGTTATTCAGCGAACACTGAAGCTTTCTTT
D gene: TRBD2; V gene: TRBV7-2; J gene: TRBJ2-2; clone size: -; CDR3 protein: CASSLVGLAGAGNTGELFF; CDR3 DNA: TGTGCCAGCAGCTTAGTAGGACTAGCGGGAGCAGGGAACACCGGGGAGCTGTTTTTT
D gene: TRBD2; V gene: TRBV18; J gene: TRBJ2-1; clone size: -; CDR3 protein: CASSPGTSSLEQFF; CDR3 DNA: TGTGCCAGCTCTCCCGGGACTAGCAGCCTTGAGCAGTTCTTC
D gene: TRBD1; V gene: TRBV6-5; J gene: TRBJ2-7; clone size: -; CDR3 protein: CASSFMRQGTYEQYF; CDR3 DNA: TGTGCCAGCAGTTTCATGCGACAGGGTACCTACGAGCAGTACTTC
D gene: -; V gene: TRBV30; J gene: TRBJ1-3; clone size: -; CDR3 protein: CACGQSSGNTIYF; CDR3 DNA: TGTGCCTGTGGACAGAGCTCTGGAAACACCATATATTTT
D gene: -; V gene: TRBV19; J gene: TRBJ1-1; clone size: -; CDR3 protein: CASSMSRSSFF; CDR3 DNA: TGTGCCAGTAGTATGAGTCGGAGTTCCTTCTTT
D gene: TRBD1; V gene: TRBV14; J gene: TRBJ2-7; clone size: once; CDR3 protein: CASSQATGAGYEQYF; CDR3 DNA: TGTGCCAGCAGCCAAGCGACAGGGGCAGGGTACGAGCAGTACTTC
D gene: -; V gene: TRBV30; J gene: TRBJ2-3; clone size: -; CDR3 protein: CAWSAVGLRTDTQYF; CDR3 DNA: TGTGCCTGGAGTGCGGTGGGACTCCGCACAGATACGCAGTATTTT
D gene: TRBD2; V gene: TRBV29-1; J gene: TRBJ2-1; clone size: -; CDR3 protein: CSVEDGTSGRSYNEQFF; CDR3 DNA: TGCAGCGTTGAAGATGGCACTAGCGGGAGGTCCTACAATGAGCAGTTCTTC
D gene: TRBD1; V gene: TRBV10-3; J gene: TRBJ1-4; clone size: -; CDR3 protein: CAISDKGQPNEKLFF; CDR3 DNA: TGTGCCATCAGTGACAAGGGACAGCCTAATGAAAAACTGTTTTTT
D gene: TRBD2; V gene: TRBV5-4; J gene: TRBJ2-7; clone size: -; CDR3 protein: CASSPGQRGSYEQYF; CDR3 DNA: TGTGCCAGCAGCCCCGGCCAGCGGGGCTCCTACGAGCAGTACTTC
D gene: TRBD1; V gene: TRBV30; J gene: TRBJ1-1; clone size: -; CDR3 protein: CAWSVQGVRAFF; CDR3 DNA: TGTGCCTGGAGTGTACAGGGGGTGCGAGCTTTCTTT
D gene: TRBD2; V gene: TRBV4-3; J gene: TRBJ2-1; clone size: -; CDR3 protein: CASKGLAGWNEQFF; CDR3 DNA: TGCGCCAGCAAGGGACTAGCGGGTTGGAATGAGCAGTTCTTC
D gene: TRBD1; V gene: TRBV2; J gene: TRBJ1-5; clone size: -; CDR3 protein: CASAGGNQPQHF; CDR3 DNA: TGTGCCAGCGCAGGGGGAAATCAGCCCCAGCATTTT
D gene: -; V gene: TRBV18; J gene: TRBJ1-5; clone size: -; CDR3 protein: CASSPLGPNQPQHF; CDR3 DNA: TGTGCCAGCTCGCCTCTCGGGCCCAATCAGCCCCAGCATTTT
D gene: -; V gene: TRBV2; J gene: TRBJ2-7; clone size: -; CDR3 protein: CASSVGRLTYEQYF; CDR3 DNA: TGTGCCAGCAGTGTGGGGAGACTCACCTACGAGCAGTACTTC
D gene: -; V gene: TRBV9; J gene: TRBJ2-2; clone size: -; CDR3 protein: CASSTRVDTGELFF; CDR3 DNA: TGTGCCAGCAGCACCCGGGTGGACACCGGGGAGCTGTTTTTT
D gene: -; V gene: TRBV20-1; J gene: TRBJ2-7; clone size: -; CDR3 protein: CSGFSSYEQYF; CDR3 DNA: TGCAGTGGCTTTAGCTCCTACGAGCAGTACTTC
D gene: TRBD1; V gene: TRBV7-8; J gene: TRBJ1-5; clone size: -; CDR3 protein: CASSLRDRKNSNQPQHF; CDR3 DNA: TGTGCCAGCAGCTTAAGGGACAGAAAAAATAGCAATCAGCCCCAGCATTTT
D gene: -; V gene: TRBV6-6; J gene: TRBJ2-7; clone size: -; CDR3 protein: CASSTGFYEQYF; CDR3 DNA: TGTGCCAGCAGTACAGGGTTTTACGAGCAGTACTTC
D gene: TRBD1; V gene: TRBV12-5; J gene: TRBJ1-5; clone size: -; CDR3 protein: CASTGALLSNQPQHF; CDR3 DNA: TGTGCTTCGACAGGGGCTCTCCTTAGCAATCAGCCCCAGCATTTT
D gene: -; V gene: TRBV7-3; J gene: TRBJ2-3; clone size: -; CDR3 protein: CASSLSGDTQYF; CDR3 DNA: TGTGCCAGCAGCTTAAGTGGAGATACGCAGTATTTT
D gene: -; V gene: TRBV7-8; J gene: TRBJ1-6; clone size: -; CDR3 protein: CASSGGLGSPLHF; CDR3 DNA: TGTGCCAGCAGCGGGGGGTTGGGTTCACCCCTCCACTTT
D gene: -; V gene: TRBV19; J gene: TRBJ1-2; clone size: few; CDR3 protein: CASSIIANYGYTF; CDR3 DNA: TGTGCCAGTAGTATTATAGCTAACTATGGCTACACCTTC
D gene: -; V gene: TRBV28; J gene: TRBJ2-5; clone size: -; CDR3 protein: CASTDGGAVETQYF; CDR3 DNA: TGTGCCAGCACTGATGGCGGGGCTGTGGAGACCCAGTACTTC
D gene: TRBD1; V gene: TRBV4-2; J gene: TRBJ1-5; clone size: -; CDR3 protein: CASSPGQGAGQPQHF; CDR3 DNA: TGTGCCAGCAGCCCTGGACAGGGGGCCGGTCAGCCCCAGCATTTT